This is a list of T cell receptor beta chains from one sample in a study of T cell responses to AZD1222 COVID-19 vaccine. Generated by immunoSEQ multiplex PCR, the TCRdb table keeps only in-frame clones and is missing some. The sample holds around 120,000 clones, around 90% seen once. The material sequenced was peripheral blood, taken 28 days after the second AZD1222 dose. All receptors derive from an adult who received the AZD1222 COVID-19 vaccine. Each CDR3 is given with its conserved first and last residue. The order of the fields is V gene, clone size, D gene, J gene, CDR3 protein, CDR3 DNA. A D gene is named only where the DNA matches it firmly. A clone size is listed for some rows: how often the clone was seen (once, few, many), or a class if it is expanded.

TRBV3-1/TRBV3-2	.	TRBD1	TRBJ1-1	CASSHNSPGQPRLNTEAFF	TGTGCCAGCAGCCATAATTCACCGGGACAGCCAAGATTAAACACTGAAGCTTTCTTT
TRBV4-2	few	.	TRBJ1-1	CASSQEEFGRNAFF	TGTGCCAGCAGCCAAGAAGAGTTTGGGCGAAACGCTTTCTTT
TRBV7-9	few	TRBD2	TRBJ2-7	CASSARTSGGASPYEQYF	TGTGCCAGCAGCGCCCGGACTAGCGGGGGGGCCTCGCCCTACGAGCAGTACTTC
TRBV4-3	.	TRBD1	TRBJ2-3	CASSQGNVRTGGPDTQYF	TGCGCCAGCAGCCAGGGCAATGTTAGGACAGGGGGCCCAGATACGCAGTATTTT
TRBV19	.	.	TRBJ1-5	CASSIGELSNQPQHF	TGTGCCAGTAGTATCGGGGAACTTAGCAATCAGCCCCAGCATTTT
TRBV28	few	.	TRBJ1-1	CASSLGGPPNTEAFF	TGTGCCAGCAGTTTAGGCGGACCGCCGAACACTGAAGCTTTCTTT
TRBV29-1	.	.	TRBJ2-3	CSVGFGPMRDTQYF	TGCAGCGTTGGGTTTGGCCCAATGAGGGATACGCAGTATTTT
TRBV19	.	.	TRBJ2-7	CASMAATYEQYF	TGTGCCAGTATGGCAGCCACCTACGAGCAGTACTTC
TRBV5-4	.	.	TRBJ2-3	CASSLVGAQSAYTQYF	TGTGCCAGCAGCTTGGTGGGGGCCCAGTCTGCATATACGCAGTATTTT
TRBV4-2	.	.	TRBJ1-3	CASSQVGRAGGNTIYF	TGTGCCAGCAGCCAAGTAGGCAGGGCAGGTGGGAACACCATATATTTT
TRBV6-5	.	.	TRBJ2-7	CASSYGGWDYEQYF	TGTGCCAGCAGTTACGGGGGTTGGGATTACGAGCAGTACTTC
TRBV5-1	.	.	TRBJ1-3	CASTEDSGNTIYF	TGCGCCAGCACCGAAGACTCTGGAAACACCATATATTTT
TRBV6-5	.	TRBD2	TRBJ2-2	CASSYPSGVGGELFF	TGTGCCAGCAGTTACCCCAGCGGGGTGGGCGGGGAGCTGTTTTTT
TRBV5-1	.	.	TRBJ2-2	CASSLRVTGELFF	TGCGCCAGCAGCTTAAGGGTAACCGGGGAGCTGTTTTTT
TRBV18	.	TRBD2	TRBJ2-1	CASSPRRGKNNEQFF	TGTGCCAGCTCACCAAGGCGGGGGAAAAACAATGAGCAGTTCTTC
TRBV5-1	few	.	TRBJ2-1	CASSVPGHNEQFF	TGCGCCAGCAGCGTCCCAGGGCACAATGAGCAGTTCTTC
TRBV11-3	.	TRBD2	TRBJ2-1	CASAAGGLLNEQFF	TGTGCCAGCGCAGCGGGGGGCCTACTGAATGAGCAGTTCTTC
TRBV7-2	.	.	TRBJ1-4	CASSLSGLANEKLFF	TGTGCCAGCAGCTTATCCGGGCTCGCTAATGAAAAACTGTTTTTT
TRBV30	.	TRBD1	TRBJ1-1	CAWSVTSRGLNTEAFF	TGTGCCTGGAGTGTCACATCCAGGGGGCTGAACACTGAAGCTTTCTTT
TRBV4-2	.	.	TRBJ1-1	CASSQDRHPDMNTEAFF	TGTGCCAGCAGCCAAGATCGACACCCAGACATGAACACTGAAGCTTTCTTT
TRBV4-1	.	.	TRBJ1-1	CASSPTRGTGSRTEAFF	TGCGCCAGCAGCCCAACGAGAGGCACAGGGTCTCGCACTGAAGCTTTCTTT
TRBV6-5	.	.	TRBJ2-7	CASSRRGLTYEQYF	TGTGCCAGCAGTCGCAGGGGTCTTACCTACGAGCAGTACTTC